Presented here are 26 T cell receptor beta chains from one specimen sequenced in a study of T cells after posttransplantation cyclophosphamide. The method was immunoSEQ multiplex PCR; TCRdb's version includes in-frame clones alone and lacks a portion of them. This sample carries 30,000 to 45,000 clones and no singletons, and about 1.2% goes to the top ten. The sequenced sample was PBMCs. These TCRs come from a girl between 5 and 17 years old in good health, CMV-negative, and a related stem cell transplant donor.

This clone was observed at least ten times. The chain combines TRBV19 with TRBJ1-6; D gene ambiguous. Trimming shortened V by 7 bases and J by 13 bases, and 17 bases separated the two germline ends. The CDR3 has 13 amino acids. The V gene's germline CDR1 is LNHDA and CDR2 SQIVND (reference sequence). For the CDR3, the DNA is TGTGCCAGTATGGAGGGAAACTCTCGGCCCCTCCACTTT. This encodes CASMEGNSRPLHF. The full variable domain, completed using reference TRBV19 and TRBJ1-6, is DGGITQSPKYLFRKEGQNVTLSCEQNLNHDAMYWYRQDPGQGLRLIYYSQIVNDFQKGDIAEGYSVSREKKESFPLTVTSAQKNPTAFYLCASMEGNSRPLHFGNGTRLTVT.

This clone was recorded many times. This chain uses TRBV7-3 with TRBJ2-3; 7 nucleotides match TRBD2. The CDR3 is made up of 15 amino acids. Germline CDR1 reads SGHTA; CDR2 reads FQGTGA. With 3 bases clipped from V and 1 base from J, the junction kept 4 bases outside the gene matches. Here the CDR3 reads CASSLGGDRTDTQYF. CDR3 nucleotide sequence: TGTGCCAGCAGCTTGGGAGGGGATCGCACAGATACGCAGTATTTT.

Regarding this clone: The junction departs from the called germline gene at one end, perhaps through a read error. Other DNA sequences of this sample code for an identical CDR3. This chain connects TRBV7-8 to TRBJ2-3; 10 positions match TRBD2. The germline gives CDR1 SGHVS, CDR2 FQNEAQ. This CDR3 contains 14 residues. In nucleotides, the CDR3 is TGTGCCAGCAGCTGGACTAGCGGAACAGATACGCAGTACTTT. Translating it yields CASSWTSGTDTQYF.

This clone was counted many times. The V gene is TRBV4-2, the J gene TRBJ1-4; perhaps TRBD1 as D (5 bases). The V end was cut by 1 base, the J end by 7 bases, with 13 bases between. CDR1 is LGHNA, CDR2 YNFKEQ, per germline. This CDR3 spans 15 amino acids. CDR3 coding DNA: TGTGCCAGCAGCCAAGGTATGGCAGGGCGTGAAAAACTGTTTTTT. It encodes CASSQGMAGREKLFF.

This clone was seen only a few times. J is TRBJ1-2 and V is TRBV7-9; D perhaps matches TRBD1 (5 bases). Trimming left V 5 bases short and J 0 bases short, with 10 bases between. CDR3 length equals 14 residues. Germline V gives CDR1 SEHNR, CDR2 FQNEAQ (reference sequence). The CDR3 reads CASSAGVTNYGYTF. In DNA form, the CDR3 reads TGTGCCAGCAGCGCGGGGGTTACTAACTATGGCTACACCTTC.

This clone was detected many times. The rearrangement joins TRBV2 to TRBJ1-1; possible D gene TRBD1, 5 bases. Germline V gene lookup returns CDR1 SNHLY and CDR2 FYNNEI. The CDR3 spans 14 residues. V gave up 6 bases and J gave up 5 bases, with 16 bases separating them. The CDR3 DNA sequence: TGTGCCAGCAGGTGGGCCAGGGCTGGTACTGAAGCTTTCTTT. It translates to CASRWARAGTEAFF.

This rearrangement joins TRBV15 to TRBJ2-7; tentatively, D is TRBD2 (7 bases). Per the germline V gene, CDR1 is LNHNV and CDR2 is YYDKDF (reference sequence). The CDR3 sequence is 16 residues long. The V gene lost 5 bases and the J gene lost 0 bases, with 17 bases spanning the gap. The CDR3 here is CATSGGGADGSYEQYF. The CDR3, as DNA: TGTGCCACCAGCGGCGGGGGCGCTGATGGCTCCTACGAGCAGTACTTC.

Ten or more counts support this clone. CDR3 coding DNA: TGTGCCAGCAGCCCTCTAGCGGGGGTAAAGAGCGAGCAGTACTTC. It is translated as CASSPLAGVKSEQYF. V usage is TRBV7-9 and J usage is TRBJ2-7; 10 bases line up with TRBD2. CDR3 length: 15 residues. Germline CDR1 SEHNR, CDR2 FQNEAQ (reference sequence). Losses at the gene ends were 5 bases for V and 6 bases for J; bases not matched to a gene: 10.

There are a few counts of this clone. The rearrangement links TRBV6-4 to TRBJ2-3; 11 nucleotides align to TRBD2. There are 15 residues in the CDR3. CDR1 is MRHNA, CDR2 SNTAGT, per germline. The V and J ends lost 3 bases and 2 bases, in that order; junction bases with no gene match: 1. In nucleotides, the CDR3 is TGTGCCAGCAGTGATAGCGGGGGGGCCACAGATACGCAGTATTTT. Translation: CASSDSGGATDTQYF.

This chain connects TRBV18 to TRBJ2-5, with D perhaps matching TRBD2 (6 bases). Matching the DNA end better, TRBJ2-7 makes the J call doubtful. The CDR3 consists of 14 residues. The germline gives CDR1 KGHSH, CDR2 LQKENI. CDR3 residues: CASSPPGLTYEQYF. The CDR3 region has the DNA TGTGCCAGCTCACCTCCGGGACTCACCTACGAGCAGTACTTC.

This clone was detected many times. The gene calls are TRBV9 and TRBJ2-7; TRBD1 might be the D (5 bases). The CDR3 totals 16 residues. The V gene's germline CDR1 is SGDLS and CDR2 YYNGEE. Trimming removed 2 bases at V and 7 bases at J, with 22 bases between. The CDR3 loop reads CASSVRAGIDFEEQYF. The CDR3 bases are TGTGCCAGCAGCGTCAGGGCAGGGATTGACTTTGAGGAGCAGTACTTC.

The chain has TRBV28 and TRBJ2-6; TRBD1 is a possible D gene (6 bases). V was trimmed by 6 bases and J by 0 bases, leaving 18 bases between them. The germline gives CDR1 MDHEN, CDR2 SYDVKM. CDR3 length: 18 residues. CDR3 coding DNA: TGTGCCAGCAGCGAAACAGGGCTCGGAGACTCTGGGGCCAACGTCCTGACTTTC. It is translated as CASSETGLGDSGANVLTF.

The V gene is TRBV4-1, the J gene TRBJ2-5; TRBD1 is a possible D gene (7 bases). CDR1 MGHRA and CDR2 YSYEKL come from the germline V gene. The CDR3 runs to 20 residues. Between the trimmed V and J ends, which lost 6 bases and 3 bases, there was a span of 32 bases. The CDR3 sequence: CASRRGRQGVIPGAEETQYF. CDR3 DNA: TGCGCCAGCAGAAGGGGGAGGCAGGGGGTTATACCGGGGGCCGAAGAGACCCAGTACTTC.

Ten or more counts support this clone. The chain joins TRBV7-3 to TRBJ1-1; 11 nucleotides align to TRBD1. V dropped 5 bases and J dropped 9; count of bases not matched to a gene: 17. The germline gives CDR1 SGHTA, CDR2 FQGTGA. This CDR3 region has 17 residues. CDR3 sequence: CASSLVKAGQGAFQAFF. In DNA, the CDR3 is TGTGCCAGCAGCCTAGTTAAAGCCGGACAGGGGGCGTTCCAAGCTTTCTTT.

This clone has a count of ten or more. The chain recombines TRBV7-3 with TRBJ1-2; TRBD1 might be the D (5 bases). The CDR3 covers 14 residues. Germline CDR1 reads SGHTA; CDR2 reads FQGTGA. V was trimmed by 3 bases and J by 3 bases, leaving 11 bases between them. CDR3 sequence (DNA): TGTGCCAGCAGCTTTGGGCAGGGTGACTATGGCTACACCTTC. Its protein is CASSFGQGDYGYTF.

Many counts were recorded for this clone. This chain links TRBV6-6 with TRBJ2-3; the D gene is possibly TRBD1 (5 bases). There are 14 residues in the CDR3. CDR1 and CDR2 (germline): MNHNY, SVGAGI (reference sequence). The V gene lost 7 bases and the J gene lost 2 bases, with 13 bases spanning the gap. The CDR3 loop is CASTGHLFTDTQYF. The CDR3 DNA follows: TGTGCCAGCACAGGGCACCTATTCACAGATACGCAGTATTTT.

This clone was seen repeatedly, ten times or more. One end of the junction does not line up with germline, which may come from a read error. CDR3: CASSGRPRTGGSNEQYF. CDR3 DNA: TGTGCCAGCAGCGGACGCCCCCGGACAGGGGGCTCCAACGAGCAGTACTTC. The chain joins TRBV14 to TRBJ2-7, with 11 bases that match TRBD1. This CDR3 has 17 amino acids. CDR1 is SGHDN and CDR2 is FVKESK in the germline V gene.

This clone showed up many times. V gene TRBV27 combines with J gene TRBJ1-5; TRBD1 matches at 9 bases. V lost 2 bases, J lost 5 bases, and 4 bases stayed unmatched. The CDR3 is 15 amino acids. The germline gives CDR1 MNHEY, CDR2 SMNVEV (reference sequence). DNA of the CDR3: TGTGCCAGCAGTTTAGGGGACAGGGAGGATCAGCCCCAGCATTTT. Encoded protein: CASSLGDREDQPQHF.

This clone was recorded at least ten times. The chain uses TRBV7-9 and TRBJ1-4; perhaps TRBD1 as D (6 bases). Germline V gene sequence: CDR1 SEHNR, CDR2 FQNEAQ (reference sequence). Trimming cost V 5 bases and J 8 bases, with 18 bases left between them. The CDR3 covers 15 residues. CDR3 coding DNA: TGTGCCAGCAGCCATACGACAGTGACAGGCGAAAAACTGTTTTTT. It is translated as CASSHTTVTGEKLFF.

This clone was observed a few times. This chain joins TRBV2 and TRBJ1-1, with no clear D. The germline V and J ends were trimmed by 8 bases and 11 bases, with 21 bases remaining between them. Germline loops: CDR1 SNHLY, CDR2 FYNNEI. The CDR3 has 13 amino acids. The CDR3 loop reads CASRRRGARRAFF. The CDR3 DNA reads TGTGCCAGCCGACGCCGTGGCGCTCGGAGGGCTTTCTTT.

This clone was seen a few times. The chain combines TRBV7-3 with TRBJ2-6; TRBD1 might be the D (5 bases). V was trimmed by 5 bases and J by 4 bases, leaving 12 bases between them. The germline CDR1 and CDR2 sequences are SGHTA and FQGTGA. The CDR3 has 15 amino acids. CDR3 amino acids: CASSLSGMGANVLTF. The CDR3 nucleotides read TGTGCCAGCAGCCTCTCAGGGATGGGGGCCAACGTCCTGACTTTC. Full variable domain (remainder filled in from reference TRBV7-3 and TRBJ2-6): GAGVSQTPSNKVTEKGKYVELRCDPISGHTALYWYRQSLGQGPEFLIYFQGTGAADDSGLPNDRFFAVRPEGSVSTLKIQRTERGDSAVYLCASSLSGMGANVLTFGAGSRLTVL.

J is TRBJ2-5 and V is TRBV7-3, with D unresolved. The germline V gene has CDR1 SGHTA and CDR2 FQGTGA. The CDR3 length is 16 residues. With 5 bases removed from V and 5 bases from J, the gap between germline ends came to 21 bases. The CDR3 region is CASSPSSTHRMETQYF. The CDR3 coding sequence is TGTGCCAGCAGCCCATCATCCACCCACAGAATGGAGACCCAGTACTTC.

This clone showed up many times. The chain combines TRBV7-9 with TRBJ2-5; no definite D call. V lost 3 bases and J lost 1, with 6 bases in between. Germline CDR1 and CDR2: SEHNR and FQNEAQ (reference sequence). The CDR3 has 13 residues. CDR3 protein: CASSFGPQETQYF. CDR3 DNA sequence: TGTGCCAGCAGCTTCGGTCCCCAAGAGACCCAGTACTTC.

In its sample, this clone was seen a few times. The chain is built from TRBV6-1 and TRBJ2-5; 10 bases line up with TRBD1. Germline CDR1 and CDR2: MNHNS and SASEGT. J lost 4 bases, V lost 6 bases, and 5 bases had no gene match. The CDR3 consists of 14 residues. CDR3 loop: CASSRDRGRETQYF. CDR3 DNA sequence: TGTGCCAGCAGCCGGGACAGGGGCCGAGAGACCCAGTACTTC.

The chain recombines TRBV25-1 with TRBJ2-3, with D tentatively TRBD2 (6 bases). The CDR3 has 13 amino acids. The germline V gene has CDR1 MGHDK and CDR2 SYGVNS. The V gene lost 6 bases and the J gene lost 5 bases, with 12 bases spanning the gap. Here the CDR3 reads CASSERVGDTQYF. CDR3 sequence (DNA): TGTGCCAGCAGCGAGCGGGTAGGAGATACGCAGTATTTT. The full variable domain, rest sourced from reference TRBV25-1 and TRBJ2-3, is EADIYQTPRYLVIGTGKKITLECSQTMGHDKMYWYQQDPGMELHLIHYSYGVNSTEKGDLSSESTVSRIRTEHFPLTLESARPSHTSQYLCASSERVGDTQYFGPGTRLTVL.

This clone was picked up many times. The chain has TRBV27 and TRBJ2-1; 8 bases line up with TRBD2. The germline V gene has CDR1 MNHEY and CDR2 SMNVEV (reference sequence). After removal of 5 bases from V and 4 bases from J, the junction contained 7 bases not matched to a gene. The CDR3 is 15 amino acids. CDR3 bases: TGTGCCAGCAGTCCCCGGGGGGGAGGGTACAATGAGCAGTTCTTC. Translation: CASSPRGGGYNEQFF.